The clone carrying this T cell receptor (beta chain) was counted between two and nine times. The target antigen is unknown. The data were taken from a study of beta chain features in type 1 diabetes. Every donor had blood drawn once into heparin, around 100 mL on average. CD4+ naive, central memory, regulatory and stem cell-like memory cells were sorted via CD45RO/CCR7/CD25/CD127/CD95/CD27. Sorted cells reached over 98% purity in every population. Overall study results and limits: A greater similarity of naive, central memory and Treg TCRB repertoires was seen among patients than among healthy donors.

Since all of the isolated RNA was reverse transcribed, expressed TCRB transcripts were what got sequenced. Assay used: immunoSEQ multiplex PCR; TCRdb lists only in-frame clones, some missing. This table holds 860,000 or so clones, about a sixth found once. The V and J ends lost 4 bases and 7 bases respectively, with 17 bases between them. The CDR3 totals 15 residues. The germline CDR1 and CDR2 sequences are SGHDN and FVKESK. The clonotype comes from a woman between 18 and 29 years old in good health. This chain links TRBV14 with TRBJ2-1, with D perhaps matching TRBD2 (5 bases). The specimen was naive CD4+ T cells from blood. The CDR3 region is CASSRVGWERNEQFF. The CDR3 nucleotides are TGTGCCAGCAGCCGGGTAGGGTGGGAGAGGAATGAGCAGTTCTTC. The full variable domain, with the rest looked up from reference TRBV14 and TRBJ2-1, is EAGVTQFPSHSVIEKGQTVTLRCDPISGHDNLYWYRRVMGKEIKFLLHFVKESKQDESGMPNNRFLAERTGGTYSTLKVQPAELEDSGVYFCASSRVGWERNEQFFGPGTRLTVL.